This TCR beta chain originates from a study of shared clonotypes between healthy human individuals. In the case of this clone: Antigen: not known.

Study outcomes and limitations: A generally larger estimated richness was seen in naive subsets than in memory subsets.

TCRdb's copy holds only in-frame clones and misses some; the assay was immunoSEQ multiplex PCR. This sample has around 510,000 clones, with more than 95% found just once. Germline CDR1 reads SGHAT; CDR2 reads FQNNGV. The CDR3 runs to 15 residues. V was pared by 4 bases and J by 5 bases, with 2 bases of the junction left unmatched. Sequences were obtained from naive CD4+ T cells sorted from blood. The sample's subset: CD45RA+ positively selected. This receptor was obtained from a woman in her 30s in good health. J is TRBJ2-5 and V is TRBV11-2, with 15 bases aligning to TRBD2. Here the CDR3 DNA reads TGTGCCAGCAGCTGGACTAGCGGGAGGGAGGAGACCCAGTACTTC. Residues: CASSWTSGREETQYF. Full variable domain (remainder filled in from reference TRBV11-2 and TRBJ2-5): EAGVAQSPRYKIIEKRQSVAFWCNPISGHATLYWYQQILGQGPKLLIQFQNNGVVDDSQLPKDRFSAERLKGVDSTLKIQPAKLEDSAVYLCASSWTSGREETQYFGPGTRLLVL.